This TCR beta chain came from a study of control samples from healthy donors and cancer patients. Clones were sequenced by immunoSEQ multiplex PCR, and TCRdb holds only the in-frame ones, with some missing. The sample lists under 100,000 clones; approximately 90% were seen once. Germline assignment: CDR1 SGHKS and CDR2 YYEKEE (reference sequence). The ends were cut back, 1 base at V and 7 bases at J, with 10 bases in the middle. This CDR3 contains 13 residues. This chain connects TRBV5-5 to TRBJ2-3, with D possibly TRBD2 on 6 matching bases. The clonotype comes from a woman aged 70 to 79 in good health. Sequenced input: blood. The CDR3 protein is CASSLTSRHTQYF. CDR3 DNA: TGTGCCAGCAGCTTGACTAGCCGCCATACGCAGTATTTT.